What follows is one TCR beta chain and its context. Amplifying from RNA transcripts, the study obtained TCR beta CDR3 regions. HTBI primers primed a first-round RT-PCR, and a second-round multiplex PCR followed. TCRdb processed the multiplex PCR reads anew with MiXCR; each CDR3 protein has one entry. The sample has just over 600,000 distinct CDR3 sequences, 20% to 25% seen once; the top ten hold roughly 7.4%. The entry originates in a study of Graves' ophthalmopathy and Graves' hyperthyroidism. The V gene end was trimmed by 2 bases and the J gene end by 5 bases; junction bases not matched to a gene: 9. This CDR3 spans 16 amino acids. Germline CDR1 SNHLY, CDR2 FYNNEI.

Input material: peripheral blood. The V and J genes are TRBV2 and TRBJ1-2, with 9 bases that match TRBD1. The clonotype originates from a young woman with stable Graves' hyperthyroidism. Some clones in this sample may be carry-over from other donors' samples. The CDR3 loop is CASSESSGTGRYGYTF. For the CDR3, the DNA is TGTGCCAGCAGTGAAAGTAGTGGGACAGGGCGGTATGGCTACACCTTC.